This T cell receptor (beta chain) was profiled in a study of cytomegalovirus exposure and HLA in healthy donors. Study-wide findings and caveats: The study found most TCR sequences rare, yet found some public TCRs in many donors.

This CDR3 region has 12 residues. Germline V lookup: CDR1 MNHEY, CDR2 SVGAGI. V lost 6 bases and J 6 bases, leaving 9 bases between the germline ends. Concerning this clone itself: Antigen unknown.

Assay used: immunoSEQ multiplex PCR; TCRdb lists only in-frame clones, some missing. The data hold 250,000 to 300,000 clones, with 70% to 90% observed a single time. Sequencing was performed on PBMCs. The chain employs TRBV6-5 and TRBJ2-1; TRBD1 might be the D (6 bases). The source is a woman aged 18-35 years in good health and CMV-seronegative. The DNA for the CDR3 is TGTGCCAGCAGCCCGGACAGCAATGAGCAGTTCTTC. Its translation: CASSPDSNEQFF.